These 18 T cell receptor beta chains were all obtained from the same sample, sequenced in a study of cytomegalovirus exposure and HLA in healthy donors. Clones were read by immunoSEQ multiplex PCR, and TCRdb kept only the in-frame ones, dropping some. Altogether about 58,000 clones are present, around 90% being singletons, with the ten largest covering around 1.1%. The sample comprised PBMCs. The receptors shown here come from a man between 18 and 35 years old in good health and CMV-seronegative.

In DNA, the CDR3 is TGTGCCAGTAGTGCCGCACAGGGGGCGGATTACGAGCAGTACTTC. Protein: CASSAAQGADYEQYF. The chain has TRBV19 and TRBJ2-7; 9 nucleotides agree with TRBD1. CDR3 size: 15 residues. Germline V gives CDR1 LNHDA, CDR2 SQIVND (reference sequence). V shed 5 bases and J 4 bases; nucleotides not matched to a gene: 9.

This sequence joins TRBV28 and TRBJ2-7; 8 positions agree with TRBD1. The CDR3 loop spans 20 amino acids. From germline, CDR1 is MDHEN and CDR2 SYDVKM. V lost 0 bases, J lost 5 bases, and 21 bases stayed unmatched. The CDR3 DNA sequence: TGTGCCAGCAGTTTATGGGGAACCCGGGGCTCTCGACAGGGGATCCACGAGCAGTACTTC. This sequence encodes CASSLWGTRGSRQGIHEQYF.

The rearrangement links TRBV2 to TRBJ2-1; TRBD1 matches 9 bases. Germline V gives CDR1 SNHLY, CDR2 FYNNEI. The CDR3 length is 16 residues. The J segment lost 7 bases and the V segment lost 4 bases, leaving 11 bases of the junction unmatched. DNA for the CDR3: TGTGCCAGCAGTGTCCCCGGGACAGGGAAGAGAAATGAGCAGTTCTTC. Protein sequence: CASSVPGTGKRNEQFF. Full variable domain (outside the CDR3, taken from reference TRBV2 and TRBJ2-1): EPEVTQTPSHQVTQMGQEVILRCVPISNHLYFYWYRQILGQKVEFLVSFYNNEISEKSEIFDDQFSVERPDGSNFTLKIRSTKLEDSAMYFCASSVPGTGKRNEQFFGPGTRLTVL.

This chain uses TRBV15 with TRBJ1-1; D is ambiguous. The CDR3 has 16 amino acids. Trimming left V 0 bases short and J 1 base short, with 12 bases between. Germline CDR1 LNHNV, CDR2 YYDKDF (reference sequence). The CDR3 region is CATSRDLITANTEAFF. As DNA, the CDR3 is TGTGCCACCAGCAGAGATCTCATTACAGCGAACACTGAAGCTTTCTTT.

CDR3 coding DNA: TGTGCCAGCAGTTTCACTAGCGGGAGTGGAAATGAGCAGTTCTTC. It codes for CASSFTSGSGNEQFF. The genes are TRBV11-2 and TRBJ2-1, with 11 bases that match TRBD2. V shed 6 bases, J shed 7 bases, and the junction held 8 bases outside the gene matches. This CDR3 is 15 amino acids long. Germline CDR1 reads SGHAT; CDR2 reads FQNNGV.

The rearrangement links TRBV4-1 to TRBJ2-7; 10 bases map to TRBD1. Germline trimming cut 3 bases from V and 5 bases from J; bases unmatched to any gene: 13. This CDR3 is built from 17 residues. Germline V CDR1 and CDR2: MGHRA, YSYEKL. CDR3 nucleotide sequence: TGCGCCAGCAGCCAGGCATATAGACAGGGGGCTTTGAACGAGCAGTACTTC. This translates into CASSQAYRQGALNEQYF.

The chain uses TRBV18 and TRBJ1-1, with 7 bases that match TRBD1. The V gene's germline CDR1 is KGHSH and CDR2 LQKENI. This CDR3 comprises 16 residues. The trim removed 3 bases at V and 0 bases at J, leaving 7 bases unmatched. The CDR3 spells CASSPEGTALNTEAFF. The CDR3 DNA is TGTGCCAGCTCACCCGAAGGGACAGCTTTGAACACTGAAGCTTTCTTT.

This chain connects TRBV11-2 to TRBJ1-5; D may be TRBD1 (6 bases). Germline V gene data show CDR1 as SGHAT and CDR2 as FQNNGV. This CDR3 has 14 residues. Trimming took off 5 bases at V and 6 bases at J, with 14 bases between the two ends. CDR3: CASSGEGVRQPQHF. The CDR3, as DNA: TGTGCCAGCAGCGGGGAGGGGGTACGTCAGCCCCAGCATTTT.

The chain recombines TRBV19 with TRBJ2-1, with TRBD2 matching 11 bases. The CDR3 extends over 12 amino acids. The V and J ends lost 4 bases and 15 bases, in that order; junction bases with no gene match: 5. Germline V lookup: CDR1 LNHDA, CDR2 SQIVND (reference sequence). The chain's CDR3 is CASSTTSGSLFF. Here the CDR3 DNA reads TGTGCCAGTAGTACTACTAGCGGGAGTCTGTTCTTC. Together with reference TRBV19 and TRBJ2-1, the CDR3 gives the full variable domain: DGGITQSPKYLFRKEGQNVTLSCEQNLNHDAMYWYRQDPGQGLRLIYYSQIVNDFQKGDIAEGYSVSREKKESFPLTVTSAQKNPTAFYLCASSTTSGSLFFGPGTRLTVL.

This sequence joins TRBV5-5 and TRBJ2-1, with 13 bases lining up with TRBD2. The length of the CDR3 is 18 residues. V gave up 0 bases and J gave up 2 bases; unmatched junction bases: 5. Germline V CDR1 and CDR2: SGHKS, YYEKEE (reference sequence). The DNA for the CDR3 is TGTGCCAGCAGCTTGGGACTAGCGGGAGGCATAACCTACAATGAGCAGTTCTTC. It encodes CASSLGLAGGITYNEQFF.

The chain carries TRBV30 and TRBJ2-1, with D maybe TRBD1 (5 bases). Trimming removed 2 bases at V and 7 bases at J, with 6 bases between. The CDR3 extends over 11 amino acids. From germline, CDR1 is GTSNPN and CDR2 SVGIG (reference sequence). As DNA, the CDR3 is TGTGCCTGGAGTCGACAGAATGAGCAGTTCTTC. Residues: CAWSRQNEQFF. The variable domain in full, with the rest retrieved from reference TRBV30 and TRBJ2-1, is SQTIHQWPATLVQPVGSPLSLECTVEGTSNPNLYWYRQAAGRGLQLLFYSVGIGQISSEVPQNLSASRPQDRQFILSSKKLLLSDSGFYLCAWSRQNEQFFGPGTRLTVL.

This chain joins TRBV19 and TRBJ2-3; 10 positions match TRBD2. The V and J ends lost 6 bases and 6 bases, in that order; junction bases with no gene match: 9. Germline loops: CDR1 LNHDA, CDR2 SQIVND (reference sequence). The CDR3 spans 15 residues. The CDR3 DNA is TGTGCCAGTAGGGGGGAAGCGGGAGGGCCTGATACGCAGTATTTT. Translating gives CASRGEAGGPDTQYF.

The rearrangement links TRBV6-6 to TRBJ2-1; 8 nucleotides align to TRBD2. Unmatched junction bases numbered 9, after V lost 8 bases and J lost 0 bases. The length of the CDR3 is 16 residues. CDR1 and CDR2 from the germline V gene are MNHNY and SVGAGI (reference sequence). The CDR3 nucleotides are TGTGCCAGCCGTACCCCAGCGGGGGCCTCCTACAATGAGCAGTTCTTC. Amino acid sequence: CASRTPAGASYNEQFF.

The chain couples TRBV5-1 to TRBJ2-1, with D possibly being TRBD2 (5 bases). The CDR3 extends over 17 amino acids. Trimming removed 0 bases from V and 2 bases from J, with 15 bases in between. Germline V gene data show CDR1 as SGHRS and CDR2 as YFSETQ. The CDR3 region has the DNA TGCGCCAGCAGCTTGGGTGCCGGGGAAAACACCTACAATGAGCAGTTCTTC. Translation gives CASSLGAGENTYNEQFF.

The chain uses TRBV6-5 and TRBJ2-1, with TRBD2 matching 7 bases. Looked up from germline, CDR1 is MNHEY and CDR2 is SVGAGI. V was pared by 2 bases and J by 6 bases, with 10 bases of the junction left unmatched. The length of the CDR3 is 16 residues. The CDR3 region is CASSYGPAGEGNEQFF. The DNA for the CDR3 is TGTGCCAGCAGTTACGGTCCGGCGGGAGAGGGCAATGAGCAGTTCTTC.

The CDR3 loop is CASSSVAGLLYF. The CDR3 DNA reads as TGTGCCAGCAGCTCGGTAGCGGGACTCTTGTACTTC. The chain employs TRBV13 and TRBJ2-7; 8 positions match TRBD2. The CDR3 loop spans 12 amino acids. Germline V gene lookup returns CDR1 PRHDT and CDR2 FYEKMQ (reference sequence). J gave up 12 bases and V 4 bases, and 8 bases lay outside the gene matches.

The chain carries TRBV28 and TRBJ2-3; a possible D gene is TRBD1 (6 bases). Germline V gene sequence: CDR1 MDHEN, CDR2 SYDVKM. This CDR3 is 16 amino acids long. Trimming took 2 bases from V and 0 from J, leaving 12 bases between them. In DNA form, the CDR3 reads TGTGCCAGCAGTTTAATGAGGACAGCTAGCACAGATACGCAGTATTTT. It encodes CASSLMRTASTDTQYF.

This chain connects TRBV27 to TRBJ2-7; TRBD2 agrees at 8 bases. The trim removed 6 bases at V and 5 bases at J, leaving 6 bases unmatched. The CDR3 loop spans 13 amino acids. In germline, CDR1 is MNHEY, CDR2 SMNVEV (reference sequence). CDR3 in DNA: TGTGCCAGCAGGAGAGCGGGAGTCGACGAGCAGTACTTC. Translated, it gives CASRRAGVDEQYF.